The TCR beta chain described here comes from a study of Ad26.COV2.S vaccination and SARS-CoV-2 variants. Described treatment: roughly 20 received Ad26.COV2.S at low or high dose, single or two shots; 5 received placebo; per-sample allocation not given. The study sampled participants on day 63 after the first vaccine or placebo injection. This CDR3 region has 16 residues. The ends were cut back, 2 bases at V and 2 bases at J, with 14 bases in the middle. Germline CDR1 and CDR2: MGHDK and SYGVNS. TCRdb's table, derived via immunoSEQ multiplex PCR, lists solely in-frame clones and lacks some. The sample shows 350,000 to 500,000 clones, around nine tenths of them seen only once.

The sequenced sample was peripheral blood, obtained in a trial of Ad26.COV2.S vaccine versus placebo. The rearrangement uses TRBV25-1 and TRBJ2-3; D might be TRBD1 or TRBD2, each matching 5 bases. The TCR was taken from a person between 18 and 65 years old who received the Ad26.COV2.S COVID-19 vaccine or a placebo. CDR3 sequence: CASSEDFGAHTDTQYF. The CDR3 DNA follows: TGTGCCAGCAGTGAAGACTTCGGGGCCCACACAGATACGCAGTATTTT.